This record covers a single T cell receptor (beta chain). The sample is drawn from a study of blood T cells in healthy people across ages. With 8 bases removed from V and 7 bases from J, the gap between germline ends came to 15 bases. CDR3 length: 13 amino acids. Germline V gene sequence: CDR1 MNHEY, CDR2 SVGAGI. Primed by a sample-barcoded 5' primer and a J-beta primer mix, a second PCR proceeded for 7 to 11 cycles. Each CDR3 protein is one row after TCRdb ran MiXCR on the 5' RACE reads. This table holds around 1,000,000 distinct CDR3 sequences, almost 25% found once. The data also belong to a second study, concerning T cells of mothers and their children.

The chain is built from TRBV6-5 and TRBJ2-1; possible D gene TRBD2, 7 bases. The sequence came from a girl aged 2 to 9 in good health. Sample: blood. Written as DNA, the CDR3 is TGTGCCAGCGGAGGACTAGGGGGGAATGAGCAGTTCTTC. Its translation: CASGGLGGNEQFF.